The next 26 T cell receptor beta chains were all read from a single sample in a study of T-cell reconstitution after alpha-beta-depleted transplantation in children. Preparation of the TCRbeta library involved a method that used unique molecular identifiers. One entry per CDR3 protein results from TCRdb running MiXCR on the PCR reads. The sample holds roughly 490,000 distinct CDR3 sequences, about an eighth seen once. The source was PBMCs, mostly from graft donor cells, collected 180 days after TCRalphabeta/CD19-depleted stem cell transplant. The origin of the receptors is a female patient between 2 and 15 years old who had a stem cell transplant for aplastic anemia, so the T cells may come from the graft donor.

This clonotype has only a few counts. The V call is TRBV15, the J call TRBJ2-1; D gene ambiguous. Trimming removed 0 bases from V and 3 bases from J, with 9 bases in between. Germline V gene data show CDR1 as LNHNV and CDR2 as YYDKDF (reference sequence). The CDR3 sequence is 15 residues long. This CDR3 is CATSRDDLGYNEQFF. CDR3 DNA: TGTGCCACCAGCAGAGATGATCTGGGCTACAATGAGCAGTTCTTC.

The rearrangement links TRBV10-3 to TRBJ2-7; D gene unclear. Trimming left V 10 bases short and J 0 bases short, with 25 bases between. Germline CDR1 is ENHRY and CDR2 is SYGVKD. The CDR3 sequence is 17 residues long. Written as DNA, the CDR3 is TGTGCCACAGCTCGAGATGTTTGGTCCCTGGACTCCTACGAGCAGTACTTC. This sequence encodes CATARDVWSLDSYEQYF.

This rearrangement joins TRBV4-3 to TRBJ2-3, with no clear D. Germline CDR1 reads LGHNA; CDR2 reads YSLEER. The CDR3 sequence is 16 residues long. V was clipped by 3 bases and J by 2 bases, with 15 bases between them. The CDR3 nucleotides are TGCGCCAGCAGCCACTACAGCTCCTCTAACACAGATACGCAGTATTTT. This encodes CASSHYSSSNTDTQYF.

This clonotype was seen a few times. The chain has TRBV11-1 and TRBJ2-2; D may match TRBD1 or TRBD2 (5 bases each). Per the germline V gene, CDR1 is SGHAT and CDR2 is FQDESV (reference sequence). Trimming took off 0 bases at V and 4 bases at J, with 21 bases between the two ends. This CDR3 contains 19 residues. As DNA, the CDR3 is TGTGCCAGCAGCTTAGCCTTCCATCTCCCGGGACGGATCACCGGGGAGCTGTTTTTT. Amino acids: CASSLAFHLPGRITGELFF.

This clonotype turned up a few times. V usage is TRBV7-9 and J usage is TRBJ1-6; D possibly corresponds to TRBD1 (5 bases). V lost 5 bases and J lost 7, with 12 bases in between. Germline CDR1 reads SEHNR; CDR2 reads FQNEAQ (reference sequence). The CDR3 has 14 amino acids. CDR3 coding DNA: TGTGCCAGCAGCGGTCAGGGTGACAATTCACCCCTCCACTTT. Encoded protein: CASSGQGDNSPLHF.

This sequence joins TRBV11-2 and TRBJ2-6; tentative D call: TRBD2 (6 bases). Germline loops: CDR1 SGHAT, CDR2 FQNNGV. The V gene lost 2 bases and the J gene lost 1 base, with 12 bases spanning the gap. The CDR3 contains 17 residues. DNA for the CDR3: TGTGCCAGCAGCTTATTCGGGGGAGGTTCTGGGGCCAACGTCCTGACTTTC. Its translation: CASSLFGGGSGANVLTF.

This clonotype was recorded a few times. This chain uses TRBV11-2 with TRBJ2-7, with 10 bases fitting TRBD1. Germline trimming cut 5 bases from V and 7 bases from J; bases unmatched to any gene: 8. Germline CDR1 SGHAT, CDR2 FQNNGV. This CDR3 is built from 14 residues. CDR3 residues: CASSLRDRGEEQYV. CDR3 DNA sequence: TGTGCCAGCAGCCTCCGGGACAGGGGAGAGGAGCAGTACGTC.

The V gene is TRBV7-9, the J gene TRBJ2-1; a possible D gene is TRBD1 (5 bases). CDR1 SEHNR and CDR2 FQNEAQ come from the germline V gene (reference sequence). This CDR3 has 14 amino acids. Trimming took off 7 bases at V and 2 bases at J, with 12 bases between the two ends. The CDR3 nucleotides read TGTGCCAGCACCATGTTGGACACCTACAATGAGCAGTTCTTC. Protein product: CASTMLDTYNEQFF.

This clonotype was seen many times. The J gene is TRBJ1-1, the V gene TRBV9; D gene unclear. V was trimmed by 6 bases and J by 8 bases, leaving 17 bases between them. This CDR3 contains 13 residues. Per the germline V gene, CDR1 is SGDLS and CDR2 is YYNGEE. In DNA form, the CDR3 reads TGTGCCAGCACACTGGACGGCGGCGGAGAAGCTTTCTTT. This translates into CASTLDGGGEAFF.

This clonotype was observed a few times. The genes are TRBV5-1 and TRBJ1-2, with TRBD1 identical over 7 bases. The CDR3 runs 13 residues. Germline V gene lookup returns CDR1 SGHRS and CDR2 YFSETQ. V lost 5 bases and J lost 4; bases outside the gene matches: 5. The CDR3 bases are TGCGCCAGCAGGACCGACAGGGCCTATGGCTACACCTTC. It is translated as CASRTDRAYGYTF.

The CDR3 protein is CASSVSGLGATYEQYF. As DNA, the CDR3 is TGTGCCAGCAGCGTATCGGGACTAGGGGCCACCTACGAGCAGTACTTC. This rearrangement joins TRBV9 to TRBJ2-7, with 8 bases matching TRBD2. The CDR3 is 16 residues long. The junction had 8 bases not matched to a gene; V was cut back by 1 base and J by 2 bases. Germline V CDR1 and CDR2: SGDLS, YYNGEE.

The CDR3 protein is CASSYAGQSAGNTIYF. The CDR3 nucleotides are TGTGCCAGCAGTTACGCCGGACAGAGCGCTGGAAACACCATATATTTT. The chain recombines TRBV6-2 or TRBV6-3 with TRBJ1-3; D perhaps matches TRBD1 (6 bases). CDR3 size: 16 residues. From germline, CDR1 is MNHEY and CDR2 SVGEGT. Deletions cut 2 bases from V and 2 bases from J, with 13 bases between.

The chain couples TRBV4-1 to TRBJ2-1, with 14 positions matching TRBD2. V dropped 0 bases and J dropped 8; count of bases not matched to a gene: 18. CDR3 size: 21 residues. Germline CDR1 is MGHRA and CDR2 is YSYEKL. CDR3 protein: CASSQDTRLAGGPNLWHEQFF. CDR3 in DNA: TGCGCCAGCAGCCAAGATACCCGACTAGCGGGAGGGCCCAATCTATGGCATGAGCAGTTCTTC.

This clonotype was recorded once. J is TRBJ2-1 and V is TRBV7-2; D gene ambiguous. The V gene lost 1 base and the J gene lost 0 bases, with 13 bases spanning the gap. This CDR3 has 17 amino acids. Germline assignment: CDR1 SGHTA and CDR2 FQGNSA. The CDR3 protein is CASSLVIAASSYNEQFF. CDR3 coding DNA: TGTGCCAGCAGCTTAGTTATCGCGGCCAGCTCCTACAATGAGCAGTTCTTC.

The chain links TRBV7-3 to TRBJ2-3; D is unclear. Trimming removed 4 bases from V and 4 bases from J, with 9 bases in between. The CDR3 contains 13 residues. Germline V lookup: CDR1 SGHTA, CDR2 FQGTGA. The CDR3 spells CASSSNPADTQYF. For the CDR3, the DNA is TGTGCCAGCAGCTCGAACCCCGCAGATACGCAGTATTTT.

This clonotype was counted only a few times. The J gene is TRBJ2-2, the V gene TRBV2, with 9 bases fitting TRBD2. CDR1 is SNHLY, CDR2 FYNNEI, per germline. V trimming: 11 bases; J trimming: 4 bases; junction bases outside the gene matches: 17. This CDR3 has 17 amino acids. The CDR3 DNA follows: TGTGCCCGGCGGGGAAGGGCTAGCGGGATGATCACCGGGGAGCTGTTTTTT. Its translation is CARRGRASGMITGELFF.

The rearrangement joins TRBV11-2 to TRBJ2-1, with 7 bases fitting TRBD1. This CDR3 comprises 16 residues. V gave up 5 bases and J gave up 9 bases; unmatched junction bases: 16. Germline V gene data show CDR1 as SGHAT and CDR2 as FQNNGV. The CDR3 DNA sequence: TGTGCCAGCAGCCCCCGGCCAGGGGGTCTTTATGGTGAGCAGTTCTTC. Translation gives CASSPRPGGLYGEQFF.

In its sample, this clonotype was seen a few times. The rearrangement links TRBV27 to TRBJ2-7; 8 bases align to TRBD2. Germline V gives CDR1 MNHEY, CDR2 SMNVEV (reference sequence). The CDR3 is 13 residues long. Trimming at V came to 6 bases and at J to 4 bases, leaving 5 bases not matched to a gene. DNA for the CDR3: TGTGCCAGCAGCGGGGGGGGACCTTACGAGCAGTACTTC. Its translation is CASSGGGPYEQYF.

The CDR3 region has the DNA TGTGCCAGCAGTTCCCCGGGACAGGGAACCGATGAGCAGTTCTTC. Residues: CASSSPGQGTDEQFF. The rearrangement links TRBV28 to TRBJ2-1; 9 bases match TRBD1. CDR1 is MDHEN and CDR2 is SYDVKM in the germline V gene. The CDR3 spans 15 residues. V lost 4 bases and J lost 8; bases outside the gene matches: 9. Full variable domain (outside the CDR3, taken from reference TRBV28 and TRBJ2-1): DVKVTQSSRYLVKRTGEKVFLECVQDMDHENMFWYRQDPGLGLRLIYFSYDVKMKEKGDIPEGYSVSREKKERFSLILESASTNQTSMYLCASSSPGQGTDEQFFGPGTRLTVL.

The J gene is TRBJ2-1, the V gene TRBV6-2 or TRBV6-3; 8 nucleotides match TRBD2. Germline trimming cut 2 bases from V and 9 bases from J; bases unmatched to any gene: 9. CDR1 MNHEY and CDR2 SVGEGT come from the germline V gene. This CDR3 is built from 15 residues. The CDR3 region is CASSYVERERSEQFF. As DNA, the CDR3 is TGTGCCAGCAGTTACGTGGAGCGGGAGCGGAGTGAGCAGTTCTTC.

The sample holds a few counts of this clonotype. V usage is TRBV27 and J usage is TRBJ2-2, with TRBD2 identical over 9 bases. CDR1 and CDR2 (germline): MNHEY, SMNVEV (reference sequence). There are 17 residues in the CDR3. V lost 7 bases to trimming and J lost 6 bases; unmatched junction nucleotides: 15. Written as DNA, the CDR3 is TGTGCCAGCACCTCTTGGCGGGAGGGCCGTATTTCCGGGGAGCTGTTTTTT. This sequence encodes CASTSWREGRISGELFF.

The V and J genes are TRBV5-1 and TRBJ2-4; perhaps TRBD2 as D (7 bases). V lost 3 bases to trimming and J lost 12 bases, with 16 bases between them. The V gene's germline CDR1 is SGHRS and CDR2 YFSETQ. CDR3 size: 13 residues. CDR3 sequence reads: CASSWEGGGHQYF. For the CDR3, the DNA is TGCGCCAGCAGCTGGGAGGGTGGGGGACATCAGTACTTC.

This clonotype appeared many times. The chain uses TRBV29-1 and TRBJ1-1; 8 bases line up with TRBD1. The CDR3 has 13 residues. Germline-derived CDR1 and CDR2 are SQVTM and ANQGSEA. V shed 3 bases and J 4 bases; nucleotides not matched to a gene: 4. This CDR3 is CSVDTGGSTEAFF. The CDR3 DNA is TGCAGCGTTGATACAGGGGGGAGCACTGAAGCTTTCTTT. The full variable domain, its missing parts supplied by reference TRBV29-1 and TRBJ1-1, is SAVISQKPSRDICQRGTSLTIQCQVDSQVTMMFWYRQQPGQSLTLIATANQGSEATYESGFVIDKFPISRPNLTFSTLTVSNMSPEDSSIYLCSVDTGGSTEAFFGQGTRLTVV.

This clonotype was observed a few times. The chain combines TRBV28 with TRBJ2-5; 8 nucleotides align to TRBD1. Germline CDR1 is MDHEN and CDR2 is SYDVKM. There are 15 residues in the CDR3. After removal of 6 bases from V and 5 bases from J, the junction contained 11 bases not matched to a gene. This CDR3 reads CASSGQGGGFETQYF. The CDR3 coding sequence is TGTGCCAGCAGCGGACAGGGCGGTGGGTTTGAGACCCAGTACTTC.

The chain employs TRBV20-1 and TRBJ2-2; 9 bases are a match to TRBD1. Trimming removed 1 base from V and 5 bases from J; junction bases left unmatched: 8. Germline loops: CDR1 DFQATT, CDR2 SNEGSKA (reference sequence). The CDR3 has 16 amino acids. For the CDR3, the DNA is TGCAGTGCTAGAGTGCCACAGGGGGCGCGGACCGGGGAGCTGTTTTTT. Encoded protein: CSARVPQGARTGELFF.

In its sample, this clonotype was seen many times. This chain joins TRBV7-6 and TRBJ2-1; D remains unclear. The CDR3 is 14 residues long. V gave up 0 bases and J gave up 5 bases, with 8 bases separating them. The germline gives CDR1 SGHVS, CDR2 FNYEAQ. The CDR3 DNA follows: TGTGCCAGCAGCTTAGCGAACCCAAACAATGAGCAGTTCTTC. Encoded protein: CASSLANPNNEQFF.